This T cell receptor (beta chain) was documented in a study of cytomegalovirus exposure and HLA in healthy donors. Study-level points and caveats: CMV antigen specificity of a few CMV-associated chains was confirmed in vitro. The authors considered a cluster of highly shared sequence variants likely to be a sequencing artifact.

PCR primers comprised 60 Vbeta and 13 Jbeta primers. Libraries were prepared by immunoSEQ multiplex PCR; TCRdb keeps only in-frame clonotypes and omits some of them. Of under 150,000 clones in the sample, around 79% were seen once. On this clone: What it recognizes is unknown.

The length of the CDR3 is 15 residues. Germline V gene lookup returns CDR1 SGHTA and CDR2 FQGNSA. V dropped 4 bases and J dropped 4 bases, with 14 bases sitting between them. The V call is TRBV7-2, the J call TRBJ1-5; weak D call: TRBD1 (6 bases). Sequencing was performed on PBMCs. This TCR was recovered from a woman in her 30s in good health and CMV-seronegative. The CDR3 DNA is TGTGCCAGCAGCTCCTGGACAGCGAGTAATCAGCCCCAGCATTTT. It translates to CASSSWTASNQPQHF.